This TCR beta chain was observed in a study of T-cell memory formation after mild COVID-19. The study's findings and limits: Clones that got smaller from day 15 to 85 had even CD4/CD8, while clones growing later tipped toward CD4+. The study detected some responding clones in pre-infection memory, suggesting cross-reactive memory joined.

Trimming took off 0 bases at V and 5 bases at J, with 17 bases between the two ends. The CDR3 spans 16 residues. In germline, CDR1 is SGDLS, CDR2 YYNGEE. This clonotype was counted only a few times. The antigen is undetermined. TCRdb itself ran the 5' RACE reads through MiXCR, one entry per CDR3 protein. The table records 250,000 to 300,000 distinct CDR3 sequences, roughly 18% of them present only once. The receptor comes from a man aged 18 to 29 who had mild COVID-19 (a few samples of this study predate the infection). Cell type and time point are not known. The genes are TRBV9 and TRBJ2-5; tentative D call: TRBD1 (5 bases). Material for sequencing was PBMCs or a T cell subset sorted from them (not recorded which). In nucleotides, the CDR3 is TGTGCCAGCAGCGTAGGACAGCGTCGTCGGCCGGAGACCCAGTACTTC. Its protein is CASSVGQRRRPETQYF. The full variable domain, its missing parts supplied by reference TRBV9 and TRBJ2-5, is DSGVTQTPKHLITATGQRVTLRCSPRSGDLSVYWYQQSLDQGLQFLIQYYNGEERAKGNILERFSAQQFPDLHSELNLSSLELGDSALYFCASSVGQRRRPETQYFGPGTRLLVL.